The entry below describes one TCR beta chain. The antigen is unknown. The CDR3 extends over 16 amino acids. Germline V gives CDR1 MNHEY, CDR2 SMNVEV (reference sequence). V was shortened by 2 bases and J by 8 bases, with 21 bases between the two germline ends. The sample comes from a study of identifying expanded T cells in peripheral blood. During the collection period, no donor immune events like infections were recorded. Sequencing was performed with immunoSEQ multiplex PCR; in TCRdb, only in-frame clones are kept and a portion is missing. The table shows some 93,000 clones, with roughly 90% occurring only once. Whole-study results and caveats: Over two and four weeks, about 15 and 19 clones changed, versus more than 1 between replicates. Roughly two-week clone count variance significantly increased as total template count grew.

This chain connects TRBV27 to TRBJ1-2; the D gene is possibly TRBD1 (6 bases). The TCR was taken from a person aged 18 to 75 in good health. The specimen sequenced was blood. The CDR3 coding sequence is TGTGCCAGCAGTTTACGCCCCTTTGACAGGACTAAGGGCTACACCTTC. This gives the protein CASSLRPFDRTKGYTF.